These T cell receptor beta chains were read from a single sample in a study of blood T cell repertoires in COVID-19. Libraries were prepared by immunoSEQ multiplex PCR; TCRdb keeps only in-frame clonotypes and omits some of them. The sample has 100,000 to 150,000 clones; 80% to 90% are singletons. Sequencing was carried out using peripheral blood. The receptors originated from a man between 60 and 70 years old with COVID-19, enrolled during active disease. CDR3s include the opening cysteine and the closing phenylalanine or tryptophan. A D gene is named only where the DNA matches it firmly. Clone size appears in some rows only: once, few, many, or a class for an expanded clone.

D gene: TRBD1
J gene: TRBJ2-1
CDR3 length: 15
clone size: -
V gene: TRBV25-1
CDR3 DNA: TGTGCCAGCTGGGGAGAACAGGGGGCCGGGAGTGAGCAGTTCTTC
CDR3 protein: CASWGEQGAGSEQFF

D gene: TRBD2
J gene: TRBJ2-7
CDR3 length: 13
clone size: few
V gene: TRBV7-9
CDR3 DNA: TGTGCCAGCAGACCTTGGGGGGGATTCGAGCAGTACTTC
CDR3 protein: CASRPWGGFEQYF

D gene: TRBD1
J gene: TRBJ1-2
CDR3 length: 14
clone size: -
V gene: TRBV11-2
CDR3 DNA: TGTGCCAGCAGCTCGGGACAGGGGATCTATGGCTACACCTTC
CDR3 protein: CASSSGQGIYGYTF

D gene: -
J gene: TRBJ2-7
CDR3 length: 16
clone size: -
V gene: TRBV19
CDR3 DNA: TGTGCCAGTAGTATATTAGGGACCCGGGGGACCTACGAGCAGTACTTC
CDR3 protein: CASSILGTRGTYEQYF

D gene: -
J gene: TRBJ1-6
CDR3 length: 15
clone size: once
V gene: TRBV5-4
CDR3 DNA: TGTGCCAGCAGCTTGCAGGGCGCTTGGAATTCACCCCTCCACTTT
CDR3 protein: CASSLQGAWNSPLHF

D gene: TRBD1
J gene: TRBJ1-4
CDR3 length: 16
clone size: -
V gene: TRBV19
CDR3 DNA: TGTGCCAGTAGTGCCCCTGGGACAGGGACTAATGAAAAACTGTTTTTT
CDR3 protein: CASSAPGTGTNEKLFF

D gene: -
J gene: TRBJ1-2
CDR3 length: 11
clone size: -
V gene: TRBV15
CDR3 DNA: TGTGCCACCGGACAGAACTATGGCTACACCTTC
CDR3 protein: CATGQNYGYTF

D gene: -
J gene: TRBJ2-7
CDR3 length: 18
clone size: -
V gene: TRBV18
CDR3 DNA: TGTGCCAGCTCAAGGGCGGGGTTAACAGGGGCCCTTCCCTACGAGCAGTACTTC
CDR3 protein: CASSRAGLTGALPYEQYF

D gene: -
J gene: TRBJ1-1
CDR3 length: 13
clone size: -
V gene: TRBV7-2
CDR3 DNA: TGTGCCAGCAGCCATGGGCTAAACACTGAAGCTTTCTTT
CDR3 protein: CASSHGLNTEAFF

D gene: -
J gene: TRBJ1-4
CDR3 length: 15
clone size: -
V gene: TRBV15
CDR3 DNA: TGTGCCACCAGTACCGGGGGAGCAACTAATGAAAAACTGTTTTTT
CDR3 protein: CATSTGGATNEKLFF

D gene: TRBD2
J gene: TRBJ2-2
CDR3 length: 18
clone size: -
V gene: TRBV19
CDR3 DNA: TGTGCCAGTAGTATAGCCCTTAGCGGGGGGACCAGGACCGGGGAGCTGTTTTTT
CDR3 protein: CASSIALSGGTRTGELFF

D gene: -
J gene: TRBJ1-1
CDR3 length: 14
clone size: -
V gene: TRBV5-1
CDR3 DNA: TGCGCCAGCAGCTCCCGAGGGGGGGACACTGAAGCTTTCTTT
CDR3 protein: CASSSRGGDTEAFF

D gene: TRBD1
J gene: TRBJ1-1
CDR3 length: 13
clone size: -
V gene: TRBV29-1
CDR3 DNA: TGCAGCGCTTTGACAGGGAAGGTCACTGAAGCTTTCTTT
CDR3 protein: CSALTGKVTEAFF

D gene: TRBD1
J gene: TRBJ2-2
CDR3 length: 15
clone size: -
V gene: TRBV5-1
CDR3 DNA: TGCGCCAGCAGCGGACAGGCGATCTCCACCGGGGAGCTGTTTTTT
CDR3 protein: CASSGQAISTGELFF

D gene: TRBD1
J gene: TRBJ2-2
CDR3 length: 21
clone size: once
V gene: TRBV4-2
CDR3 DNA: TGTGCCAGCAGCCAAGTGGCTTTGTGGGAACAGGGGACATCAAGCACCGGGGAGCTGTTTTTT
CDR3 protein: CASSQVALWEQGTSSTGELFF

D gene: TRBD1
J gene: TRBJ1-5
CDR3 length: 14
clone size: -
V gene: TRBV6-1
CDR3 DNA: TGTGCCAGCAGTGAAGGCCAGGGGGCTCAGCCCCAGCATTTT
CDR3 protein: CASSEGQGAQPQHF

D gene: -
J gene: TRBJ2-5
CDR3 length: 14
clone size: -
V gene: TRBV7-9
CDR3 DNA: TGTGCCAGCAGCTTAGGCCGGGCCCAGGGGACCCAGTACTTC
CDR3 protein: CASSLGRAQGTQYF

D gene: TRBD2
J gene: TRBJ2-3
CDR3 length: 17
clone size: -
V gene: TRBV5-6
CDR3 DNA: TGTGCCAGCAGCTTGGTCTCCCTAGCGGGGGCCTCGGATACGCAGTATTTT
CDR3 protein: CASSLVSLAGASDTQYF

D gene: TRBD2
J gene: TRBJ2-1
CDR3 length: 15
clone size: -
V gene: TRBV24-1
CDR3 DNA: TGTGCCACCAGTCTAGCGGGGCCCTCTTACAATGAGCAGTTCTTC
CDR3 protein: CATSLAGPSYNEQFF

D gene: TRBD1
J gene: TRBJ1-1
CDR3 length: 13
clone size: once
V gene: TRBV6-6
CDR3 DNA: TGTGCCAGCAGCCGACAGGGGGACACTGAAGCTTTCTTT
CDR3 protein: CASSRQGDTEAFF

D gene: TRBD2
J gene: TRBJ2-1
CDR3 length: 19
clone size: once
V gene: TRBV6-4
CDR3 DNA: TGTGCCAGCAGTGCCACCGGGACTAGCGGCGTCGGCTCCTACAATGAGCAGTTCTTC
CDR3 protein: CASSATGTSGVGSYNEQFF

D gene: -
J gene: TRBJ1-5
CDR3 length: 15
clone size: -
V gene: TRBV27
CDR3 DNA: TGTGCCAGCAGACCTCAGAGGGCGGGTTATCAGCCCCAGCATTTT
CDR3 protein: CASRPQRAGYQPQHF

D gene: -
J gene: TRBJ1-2
CDR3 length: 13
clone size: -
V gene: TRBV6-5
CDR3 DNA: TGTGCCAGCAGGATGGCGGGTGACTATGGCTACACCTTC
CDR3 protein: CASRMAGDYGYTF

D gene: -
J gene: TRBJ1-2
CDR3 length: 12
clone size: -
V gene: TRBV5-5
CDR3 DNA: TGTGCCAGCAGCATCTCGGGGAATGGCTACACCTTC
CDR3 protein: CASSISGNGYTF

D gene: TRBD1
J gene: TRBJ1-2
CDR3 length: 14
clone size: -
V gene: TRBV3-1/TRBV3-2
CDR3 DNA: TGTGCCAGCAGCCCCTGGGACAGGGAGGATGGCTACACCTTC
CDR3 protein: CASSPWDREDGYTF

D gene: -
J gene: TRBJ1-1
CDR3 length: 14
clone size: -
V gene: TRBV11-2
CDR3 DNA: TGTGCCAGCAGCTTAGACCCTGGGAGCACTGAAGCTTTCTTT
CDR3 protein: CASSLDPGSTEAFF

D gene: -
J gene: TRBJ2-1
CDR3 length: 15
clone size: -
V gene: TRBV13
CDR3 DNA: TGTGCCAGCAGCTTCTACCGGGTTGCCTACAATGAGCAGTTCTTC
CDR3 protein: CASSFYRVAYNEQFF

D gene: TRBD1
J gene: TRBJ2-4
CDR3 length: 14
clone size: -
V gene: TRBV6-5
CDR3 DNA: TGTGCCAGCAGGAACCTGGACAGGCCGGATATACAGTACTTC
CDR3 protein: CASRNLDRPDIQYF

D gene: TRBD2
J gene: TRBJ2-1
CDR3 length: 11
clone size: -
V gene: TRBV2
CDR3 DNA: TGTGCCAGCAGGATAGCGGGGGGTCTGTTCTTC
CDR3 protein: CASRIAGGLFF

D gene: -
J gene: TRBJ1-2
CDR3 length: 13
clone size: once
V gene: TRBV29-1
CDR3 DNA: TGCAGCATAGCTCGACAGTCTAACTATGGCTACACCTTC
CDR3 protein: CSIARQSNYGYTF

D gene: -
J gene: TRBJ2-4
CDR3 length: 13
clone size: -
V gene: TRBV29-1
CDR3 DNA: TGCAGCGTTGAGGGCCCCACGACGGACATTCAGTACTTC
CDR3 protein: CSVEGPTTDIQYF

D gene: -
J gene: TRBJ2-3
CDR3 length: 15
clone size: -
V gene: TRBV5-4
CDR3 DNA: TGTGCCAGCAGCCGACGGCCGGGTTGGGCAGATACGCAGTATTTT
CDR3 protein: CASSRRPGWADTQYF

D gene: -
J gene: TRBJ1-4
CDR3 length: 16
clone size: -
V gene: TRBV7-9
CDR3 DNA: TGTGCCAGCAGCTCAAACCGCCTCAGAAGGGGGGAAAAACTGTTTTTT
CDR3 protein: CASSSNRLRRGEKLFF

D gene: -
J gene: TRBJ2-7
CDR3 length: 13
clone size: -
V gene: TRBV15
CDR3 DNA: TGTGCCACCAGCAGCCGCCAGGTCTACGAGCAGTACTTC
CDR3 protein: CATSSRQVYEQYF

D gene: TRBD1
J gene: TRBJ1-2
CDR3 length: 17
clone size: -
V gene: TRBV9
CDR3 DNA: TGTGCCAGCAGCGTAGTGGACAGGGTGGCTGGGGGCTATGGCTACACCTTC
CDR3 protein: CASSVVDRVAGGYGYTF

D gene: -
J gene: TRBJ1-4
CDR3 length: 16
clone size: -
V gene: TRBV23-1
CDR3 DNA: TGCGCCAGCAGTCAATCGTGCCAGCAGGGAAGTGAAAAACTGTTTTTT
CDR3 protein: CASSQSCQQGSEKLFF

D gene: TRBD1
J gene: TRBJ2-2
CDR3 length: 17
clone size: once
V gene: TRBV25-1
CDR3 DNA: TGTGCCAGCAGTGATTCGTACAGGGGGATGAAAGCCGGGGAGCTGTTTTTT
CDR3 protein: CASSDSYRGMKAGELFF

D gene: TRBD1
J gene: TRBJ2-7
CDR3 length: 14
clone size: -
V gene: TRBV7-9
CDR3 DNA: TGTGCCAGCAGCTTGGTGACAGGGCTTGGGGAGCAGTACTTC
CDR3 protein: CASSLVTGLGEQYF

D gene: TRBD1
J gene: TRBJ2-5
CDR3 length: 15
clone size: -
V gene: TRBV20-1
CDR3 DNA: TGCAGTGCTAGTCCCGGGACAGGGGTTGGGGAGACCCAGTACTTC
CDR3 protein: CSASPGTGVGETQYF

D gene: -
J gene: TRBJ2-2
CDR3 length: 15
clone size: -
V gene: TRBV9
CDR3 DNA: TGTGCCAGCAGCGTACCGGGGGTGGACACCGGGGAGCTGTTTTTT
CDR3 protein: CASSVPGVDTGELFF

D gene: -
J gene: TRBJ1-2
CDR3 length: 17
clone size: -
V gene: TRBV4-3
CDR3 DNA: TGCGCCAGCAGCCAAGATTTCCAAGCAGGAATTAACTATGGCTACACCTTC
CDR3 protein: CASSQDFQAGINYGYTF

D gene: -
J gene: TRBJ1-2
CDR3 length: 15
clone size: -
V gene: TRBV9
CDR3 DNA: TGTGCCAGCAGCGTCCGTCCCGAGACTAACTATGGCTACACCTTC
CDR3 protein: CASSVRPETNYGYTF

D gene: -
J gene: TRBJ1-1
CDR3 length: 11
clone size: -
V gene: TRBV28
CDR3 DNA: TGTGCCAGCGTACATTACACTGAAGCTTTCTTT
CDR3 protein: CASVHYTEAFF

D gene: TRBD2
J gene: TRBJ2-7
CDR3 length: 15
clone size: -
V gene: TRBV7-6
CDR3 DNA: TGTGCCAGCAGCTTAGGGACTAGCGGGGGTGACGAGCAGTACTTC
CDR3 protein: CASSLGTSGGDEQYF

D gene: -
J gene: TRBJ2-2
CDR3 length: 12
clone size: -
V gene: TRBV29-1
CDR3 DNA: TGCAGCGTTAGAGACTGGGGGCTTGAGCTGTTTTTT
CDR3 protein: CSVRDWGLELFF

D gene: TRBD1
J gene: TRBJ1-2
CDR3 length: 13
clone size: -
V gene: TRBV29-1
CDR3 DNA: TGCAGCGTTGAAGGAGGACAGGGGACTGGCTACACCTTC
CDR3 protein: CSVEGGQGTGYTF

D gene: -
J gene: TRBJ2-4
CDR3 length: 15
clone size: -
V gene: TRBV19
CDR3 DNA: TGTGCCAGCCGGTCGGGGAGCATAGCCAAAAACATTCAGTACTTC
CDR3 protein: CASRSGSIAKNIQYF

D gene: TRBD1
J gene: TRBJ2-5
CDR3 length: 14
clone size: -
V gene: TRBV29-1
CDR3 DNA: TGCAGCGTTGAAGATGGGACAGGAAAAGAGACCCAGTACTTC
CDR3 protein: CSVEDGTGKETQYF